Listed below are T cell receptor beta chains from one sample, sequenced in a study of CD8 T cells in ankylosing spondylitis. TCRdb passed the 5' RACE reads through MiXCR, listing each CDR3 protein once. The data hold about 42,000 distinct CDR3 sequences, with just under 4% observed a single time. The specimen was blood, either unsorted or a sorted T cell fraction (not recorded which). These receptors were collected from a female donor with ankylosing spondylitis or in good health (not recorded which). CDR3s leave out the opening cysteine and the closing phenylalanine or tryptophan. Each record gives: CDR3 protein, V gene.

ASSATSLTGGNTIY,TRBV9
ASSTAASPLH,TRBV9
ASSTGVKTSTDTQY,TRBV9
ASSPRESDTQY,TRBV9
ASSAREETQY,TRBV9
ASSVGGTDYEQY,TRBV9
ASSVGDSTRGEQY,TRBV9
ASSVGIAGGHNEQF,TRBV9
ASSVGLGLKYNEQF,TRBV9
ASSVEFRGAGNTIY,TRBV9
SSSVGTSGEHEQF,TRBV9
ASSRESGAFTGELF,TRBV9
ASSPHSGQAGELF,TRBV9
ASSALGLHSGNTIY,TRBV9
ASSPGGVSNEKLF,TRBV9
ASSDLAGEVGETQY,TRBV9
ASSTTSYTDTQY,TRBV9
ASSQDQKGEAF,TRBV4-3
ASSPLGGRADTQY,TRBV9
ASSVAGRGAQETQY,TRBV9
ASSPRGRDQPQH,TRBV19
ASSGPGRGHVY,TRBV9
ASSVSGQLNEQF,TRBV9
ASSVGQYEKLF,TRBV9
ASSGGHPGADTQY,TRBV9
ASSVGTGPGGAGNTIY,TRBV9
ASSMGSSGNTIY,TRBV9
ASSLSENNEQF,TRBV9
ASSAQGARGYGYT,TRBV9
ASSAPGGGGTEAF,TRBV9
ASSPKGAGTEAF,TRBV9
ASSVGGGVSPLH,TRBV9
ASSLGWTSDYYEQY,TRBV9
ASSSSLAGAGELF,TRBV9
ASSASLDTQY,TRBV9
ASSGQHHQPQH,TRBV7-2
ASSVGLAGGHYNEQF,TRBV9
ASSARDSRNTGELF,TRBV9
ASSPGTGNRAQH,TRBV9
ASSSRDSVTGELF,TRBV9
ASSFNTGRADTQY,TRBV9
ASSVAGGATYEQY,TRBV9
ASSLGTGNTDTQY,TRBV9
ASSPSMGGVEETQY,TRBV9
ASSVVGRTNTGELF,TRBV9
ASSVMPGQGTPGANVLT,TRBV9
ASSVAGDIFGEQF,TRBV9
ASSVFGGITDTQY,TRBV9
ASSTQEGPEGSYEQY,TRBV9
ASSVGRGHYTGNTIY,TRBV9
ASSAQQGSEAF,TRBV9
ASSLRAPAGPQY,TRBV9